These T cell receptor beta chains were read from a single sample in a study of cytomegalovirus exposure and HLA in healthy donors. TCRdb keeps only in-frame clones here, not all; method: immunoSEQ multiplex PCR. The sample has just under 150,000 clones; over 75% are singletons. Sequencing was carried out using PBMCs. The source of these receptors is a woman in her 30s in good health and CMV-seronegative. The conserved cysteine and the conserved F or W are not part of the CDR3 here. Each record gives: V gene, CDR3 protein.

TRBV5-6 ASSLANSIQF
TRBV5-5 ASSWDLNSYEQY
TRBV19 ASRPIEGQGDYGYT
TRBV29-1 SVASYNQPQH
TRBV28 ASSFQDRAYGYT
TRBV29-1 SVGPRDREYEQY
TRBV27 ASSFGGHSGANEKLF
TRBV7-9 ASSSVWDTQY
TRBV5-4 ASRNRQGSTDTQY
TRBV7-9 ASSPRTGRLEQY
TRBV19 ASSTHSTGSNGYT
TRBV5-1 ASSPTGQDPYEQY
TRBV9 ASSVEGTGGLYNEQF
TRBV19 ASSIGLAANNEQF
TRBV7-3 ASSLGAGGAGELF
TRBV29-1 SVLLALNTGELF
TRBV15 ATSNLAGVSYEQY
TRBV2 ASSVNTDTQY
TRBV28 ASSPLITGSGTGELF
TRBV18 ASSPDTWQPQH
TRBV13 ASRANHGNTIY
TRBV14 ASSPRQGMGTEAF
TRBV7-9 ASSLAVEGNTIY
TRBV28 ASKLAEHTDTQY
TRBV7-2 ASSNAPGQPQH
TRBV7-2 ASSLGMNRGRGEKLF
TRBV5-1 ASSPSSGPNTGELF
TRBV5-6 ASSLYPTPSYEQY
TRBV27 ASSLSAGSSYNEQF
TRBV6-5 ASSYHGTGEYEQY
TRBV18 ASSPGLADAYEQY
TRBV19 ASSPGGAGQPQH
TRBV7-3 ASSLTSGGEQF
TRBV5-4 ASSSDRSDYEQY
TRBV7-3 ASSLSPGLIYEQF
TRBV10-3 AIQSSGDEQY
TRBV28 ASSSIAGGSPYEQY
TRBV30 AWSSGADQPQH
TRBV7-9 ASATGVRSGANVLT
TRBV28 ATLTSDSYEQY
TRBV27 ASSRLLIAGGPYEQY
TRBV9 ASSVGPSGGRSDTGELF
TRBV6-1 ASSETGANQPQH
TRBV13 ASSRTRVYEQY
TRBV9 ASSPPGQGSEAF
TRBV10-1 ASSESRQGTGYT
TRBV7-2 ASSPDGHRTGGYT
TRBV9 ASSAEGDGSPLH
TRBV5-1 ASSAGQGASYT
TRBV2 ASRTVLEAF